This T cell receptor (beta chain) was captured by sequencing in a study of Graves' ophthalmopathy and Graves' hyperthyroidism. This clonotype was counted a few times. The sequenced template was RNA, covering the TCR beta CDR3 region. The library came from an HTBI-primed first-round RT-PCR and a second-round multiplex PCR. TCRdb reprocessed the multiplex PCR reads via MiXCR and lists one record per CDR3 protein. Found here are about 380,000 distinct CDR3 sequences, over 15% of them singletons; the top ten hold 5.5% to 7%. The CDR3 is 18 residues long. V shed 1 base, J shed 0 bases, and the junction held 5 bases outside the gene matches. Germline V gene sequence: CDR1 SGHAT, CDR2 FQNNGV. Eligible hyperthyroidism cases comprised new diagnoses of under 2 months' duration in individuals aged 18 to 65.

The source of this sequence is a woman between 18 and 30 years old with stable Graves' hyperthyroidism. The chain is built from TRBV11-2 and TRBJ2-3; 12 nucleotides match TRBD2. Specimen: peripheral blood. The CDR3 region is CASSLVKTSGGSTDTQYF. The CDR3 bases are TGTGCCAGCAGCTTAGTTAAAACTAGCGGGGGGAGCACAGATACGCAGTATTTT.